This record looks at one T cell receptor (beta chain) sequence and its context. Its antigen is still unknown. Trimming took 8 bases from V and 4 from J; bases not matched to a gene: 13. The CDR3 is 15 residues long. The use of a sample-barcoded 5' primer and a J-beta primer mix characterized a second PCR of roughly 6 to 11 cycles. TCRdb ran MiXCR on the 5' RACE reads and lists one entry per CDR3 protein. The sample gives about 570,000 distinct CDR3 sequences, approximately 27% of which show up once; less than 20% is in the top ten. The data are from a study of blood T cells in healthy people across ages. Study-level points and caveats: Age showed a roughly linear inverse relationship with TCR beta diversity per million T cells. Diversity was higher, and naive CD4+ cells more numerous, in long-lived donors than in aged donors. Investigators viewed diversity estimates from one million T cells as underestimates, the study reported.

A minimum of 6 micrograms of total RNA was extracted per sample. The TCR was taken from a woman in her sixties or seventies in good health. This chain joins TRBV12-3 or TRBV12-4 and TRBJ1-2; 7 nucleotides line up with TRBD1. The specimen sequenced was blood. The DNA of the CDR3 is TGTGCCAGCTGTACGAAGGGGGCTATTGCCTATGGCTACACCTTC. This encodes CASCTKGAIAYGYTF.